Listed below are T cell receptor beta chains from one sample, sequenced in a study of cytomegalovirus exposure and HLA in healthy donors. The method was immunoSEQ multiplex PCR; TCRdb's version includes in-frame clones alone and lacks a portion of them. The top ten hold around 0.98% of the sample, which has under 200,000 clones, roughly 84% seen once. Input material: PBMCs. The receptors here all came from a man younger than 45 in good health and CMV-seronegative. CDR3s include the opening cysteine and the closing phenylalanine or tryptophan. A D gene is named only where the DNA matches it firmly.

j_call d_call v_call cdr3_aa cdr3_nt
TRBJ2-1 - TRBV5-1 CASSLDRNNEQFF TGCGCCAGCAGCTTGGACAGAAATAATGAGCAGTTCTTC
TRBJ1-1 - TRBV7-8 CASSLQGGPEAFF TGTGCCAGCAGCTTACAGGGAGGGCCTGAAGCTTTCTTT
TRBJ2-7 - TRBV6-5 CASSLGGARPYEQYF TGTGCCAGCAGTCTAGGCGGGGCTCGACCCTACGAGCAGTACTTC
TRBJ1-6 TRBD1 TRBV9 CASSAPGGQAGSPLHF TGTGCCAGCAGCGCGCCGGGGGGACAGGCCGGTTCACCCCTCCACTTT
TRBJ1-3 - TRBV4-1 CASSHPVPGFTGNTIYF TGCGCCAGCAGCCACCCCGTTCCAGGGTTTACTGGAAACACCATATATTTT
TRBJ1-6 - TRBV10-2 CASSVQGRSPLHF TGCGCCAGCAGTGTACAGGGCCGCTCACCCCTCCACTTT
TRBJ2-6 - TRBV27 CASSSQRQLRSSGANVLTF TGTGCCAGCAGTTCCCAGAGACAGCTCCGAAGCTCTGGGGCCAACGTCCTGACTTTC
TRBJ2-7 - TRBV7-2 CASSRDFSYEQYF TGTGCCAGCAGCCGGGACTTCTCCTACGAGCAGTACTTC
TRBJ1-6 - TRBV7-2 CASSSQGITSYNSPLHF TGTGCCAGCAGCTCCCAGGGGATCACCTCCTATAATTCACCCCTCCACTTT
TRBJ2-5 TRBD2 TRBV6-5 CASRVAGGQETQYF TGTGCCAGCAGGGTAGCGGGGGGCCAAGAGACCCAGTACTTC